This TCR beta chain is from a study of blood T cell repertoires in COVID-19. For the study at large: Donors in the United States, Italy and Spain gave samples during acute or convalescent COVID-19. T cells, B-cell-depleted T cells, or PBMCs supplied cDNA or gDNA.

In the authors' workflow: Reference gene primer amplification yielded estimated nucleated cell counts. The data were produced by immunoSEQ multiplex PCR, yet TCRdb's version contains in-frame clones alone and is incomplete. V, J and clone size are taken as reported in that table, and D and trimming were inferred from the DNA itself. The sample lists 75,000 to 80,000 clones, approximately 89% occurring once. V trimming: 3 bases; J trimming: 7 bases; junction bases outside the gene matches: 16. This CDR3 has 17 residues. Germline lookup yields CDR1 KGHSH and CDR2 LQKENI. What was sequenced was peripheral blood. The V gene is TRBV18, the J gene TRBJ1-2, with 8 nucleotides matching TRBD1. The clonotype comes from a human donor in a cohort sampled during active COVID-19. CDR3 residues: CASSPLRTGQGAFGYTF. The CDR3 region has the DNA TGTGCCAGCTCACCGCTTAGAACTGGGCAGGGGGCTTTTGGCTACACCTTC.